Each of the 21 T cell receptor beta chains below was sequenced from the same sample in a study of blood T cell repertoires in COVID-19. Generated by immunoSEQ multiplex PCR, the TCRdb table keeps only in-frame clones and is missing some. The sample has about 170,000 clones, over 75% seen once. The material sequenced was PBMCs or T cells enriched from blood (not recorded which). Receptors originate from a woman between 45 and 65 years old who had recovered from COVID-19.

The rearrangement uses TRBV19 and TRBJ2-2; TRBD2 matches 10 bases. Trimming cost V 7 bases and J 5 bases; bases outside gene matches: 4. This CDR3 is 14 amino acids long. Germline-derived CDR1 and CDR2 are LNHDA and SQIVND (reference sequence). The CDR3 protein is CASMLAGATGELFF. The CDR3 nucleotides are TGTGCCAGTATGCTAGCGGGAGCGACCGGGGAGCTGTTTTTT.

V is TRBV6-1 and J is TRBJ1-1; D is unresolved. V was clipped by 3 bases and J by 1 base, with 9 bases between them. This CDR3 has 14 amino acids. Looked up from germline, CDR1 is MNHNS and CDR2 is SASEGT. The DNA of the CDR3 is TGTGCCAGCAGTGATTGGGCACGGAACACTGAAGCTTTCTTT. Translation: CASSDWARNTEAFF.

This rearrangement joins TRBV7-8 to TRBJ1-4; D not resolved. Germline lookup yields CDR1 SGHVS and CDR2 FQNEAQ. The CDR3 totals 16 residues. V was pared by 0 bases and J by 7 bases, with 15 bases between. CDR3 amino acids: CASSLAPMYRTEKLFF. The CDR3, as DNA: TGTGCCAGCAGCTTAGCCCCAATGTACAGAACTGAAAAACTGTTTTTT.

V and J are TRBV5-1 and TRBJ2-3, with TRBD2 matching over 11 bases. Per germline, CDR1 SGHRS and CDR2 YFSETQ. This CDR3 has 16 residues. V was pared by 0 bases and J by 4 bases, with 4 bases of the junction left unmatched. The CDR3 protein is CASSLETSGRPDTQYF. CDR3 in DNA: TGCGCCAGCAGCTTGGAAACTAGCGGGAGACCAGATACGCAGTATTTT.

This chain links TRBV7-8 with TRBJ1-5, with a tentative D call TRBD1 (5 bases). Trimming removed 2 bases at V and 3 bases at J, with 8 bases between. Germline CDR1 and CDR2: SGHVS and FQNEAQ. CDR3 length equals 14 residues. This CDR3 reads CASSLLQVNQPQHF. CDR3 DNA sequence: TGTGCCAGCAGCTTATTACAGGTCAATCAGCCCCAGCATTTT.

The chain carries TRBV6-2 or TRBV6-3 and TRBJ2-3, with 8 bases that match TRBD2. Per germline, CDR1 MNHEY and CDR2 SVGEGT. The ends lost 2 bases at V and 8 bases at J; junction bases unmatched: 9. The CDR3 runs to 15 residues. CDR3: CASSYPQGLVGTQYF. As DNA, the CDR3 is TGTGCCAGCAGTTACCCCCAGGGACTAGTCGGTACGCAGTATTTT.

V and J are TRBV27 and TRBJ1-1, with 7 bases lining up with TRBD1. Germline trimming cut 3 bases from V and 5 bases from J; bases unmatched to any gene: 3. Germline V gene sequence: CDR1 MNHEY, CDR2 SMNVEV (reference sequence). The CDR3 has 13 residues. CDR3 sequence: CASSFTGVTEAFF. The CDR3 DNA follows: TGTGCCAGCAGTTTTACAGGGGTGACTGAAGCTTTCTTT.

The sample holds a few counts of this clone. The chain has TRBV7-2 and TRBJ2-7; D is possibly TRBD1 (6 bases). Germline assignment: CDR1 SGHTA and CDR2 FQGNSA. Trimming took 6 bases from V and 2 from J, leaving 14 bases between them. The length of the CDR3 is 14 residues. The CDR3 DNA reads as TGTGCCAGCAGGTCCTCGGACAGAGCCTACGAGCAGTACTTC. As protein: CASRSSDRAYEQYF.

The chain links TRBV28 to TRBJ2-1; TRBD2 matches at 8 bases. Per the germline V gene, CDR1 is MDHEN and CDR2 is SYDVKM. J was trimmed by 5 bases and V by 7 bases; bases with no gene match: 7. The CDR3 is 14 amino acids. In DNA, the CDR3 is TGTGCCAGCAACGTAGCGGGATACGACAATGAGCAGTTCTTC. Protein: CASNVAGYDNEQFF.

The rearrangement links TRBV5-4 to TRBJ2-1; possible D gene TRBD1, 5 bases. V was shortened by 2 bases and J by 7 bases, with 16 bases between the two germline ends. The germline V gene encodes CDR1 SGHNT and CDR2 YYREEE (reference sequence). The CDR3 loop spans 15 amino acids. CDR3 DNA sequence: TGTGCCAGCAGCTTAAGGCGGCAGGGTGGGAATGAGCAGTTCTTC. Translating gives CASSLRRQGGNEQFF.

This chain uses TRBV18 with TRBJ2-1; 15 positions agree with TRBD2. The CDR3 extends over 19 amino acids. Per the germline V gene, CDR1 is KGHSH and CDR2 is LQKENI. J lost 2 bases, V lost 3 bases, and 8 bases had no gene match. The CDR3 protein is CASSPEGGLAGGPYNEQFF. The CDR3 nucleotides read TGTGCCAGCTCACCCGAGGGGGGACTAGCGGGAGGACCCTACAATGAGCAGTTCTTC.

The gene calls are TRBV7-2 and TRBJ1-5, with D perhaps TRBD1 (6 bases). The CDR3 runs to 14 residues. Germline V gene sequence: CDR1 SGHTA, CDR2 FQGNSA. V lost 1 base and J lost 7, with 11 bases in between. For the CDR3, the DNA is TGTGCCAGCAGCTTAGAGAGGGGGTGGCAGCCCCAGCATTTT. Protein product: CASSLERGWQPQHF. Based on the CDR3 plus reference TRBV7-2 and TRBJ1-5, the full variable domain is GAGVSQSPSNKVTEKGKDVELRCDPISGHTALYWYRQSLGQGLEFLIYFQGNSAPDKSGLPSDRFSAERTGGSVSTLTIQRTQQEDSAVYLCASSLERGWQPQHFGDGTRLSIL.

This rearrangement joins TRBV24-1 to TRBJ2-2; 7 nucleotides line up with TRBD1. J was trimmed by 6 bases and V by 2 bases; bases with no gene match: 8. The CDR3 spans 16 residues. Per germline, CDR1 KGHDR and CDR2 SFDVKD. The CDR3 spells CATSDSYEGAPGELFF. Here the CDR3 DNA reads TGTGCCACCAGTGATTCTTACGAGGGGGCGCCCGGGGAGCTGTTTTTT.

The rearrangement uses TRBV18 and TRBJ2-1, with 13 bases that match TRBD2. Germline CDR1 reads KGHSH; CDR2 reads LQKENI. The CDR3 totals 15 residues. Trimming at V came to 4 bases and at J to 5 bases, leaving 2 bases not matched to a gene. The CDR3 spells CASSLGTSGDNEQFF. The CDR3 nucleotides read TGTGCCAGCTCACTCGGGACTAGCGGGGACAATGAGCAGTTCTTC.

CDR3 coding DNA: TGTGCCAGCAAAGACAGTACCTACGAGCAGTACTTC. It yields the protein CASKDSTYEQYF. The genes are TRBV2 and TRBJ2-7, with D tentatively TRBD1 (5 bases). Trimming removed 7 bases from V and 2 bases from J, with 9 bases in between. The germline gives CDR1 SNHLY, CDR2 FYNNEI. The CDR3 runs 12 residues.

Only one count was recorded for this clone. The rearrangement joins TRBV29-1 to TRBJ2-3, with D possibly being TRBD1 (5 bases). CDR1 and CDR2 (germline): SQVTM, ANQGSEA. V dropped 1 base and J dropped 3 bases, with 11 bases sitting between them. CDR3 length equals 14 residues. Written as DNA, the CDR3 is TGCAGCGTTGAAGGGTACAGGTCAACAGATACGCAGTATTTT. Translated, it gives CSVEGYRSTDTQYF.

CDR3 DNA sequence: TGTGCCAGCAGCCCAGGGACAGAACAGCCCCAGCATTTT. This encodes CASSPGTEQPQHF. The chain is built from TRBV13 and TRBJ1-5; 7 positions agree with TRBD1. Germline V CDR1 and CDR2: PRHDT, FYEKMQ (reference sequence). The CDR3 is 13 residues long. V trimming: 5 bases; J trimming: 7 bases; junction bases outside the gene matches: 5.

The CDR3 nucleotides read TGTGCCAGTAGTATCCCCGGGACAGGGAGAGAACTGTTTTTT. This gives the protein CASSIPGTGRELFF. This chain links TRBV19 with TRBJ1-4, with TRBD1 matching over 9 bases. Trimming took 3 bases from V and 12 from J; bases not matched to a gene: 8. Germline V gives CDR1 LNHDA, CDR2 SQIVND (reference sequence). The CDR3 spans 14 residues. Variable domain in full (rest from reference TRBV19 and TRBJ1-4): DGGITQSPKYLFRKEGQNVTLSCEQNLNHDAMYWYRQDPGQGLRLIYYSQIVNDFQKGDIAEGYSVSREKKESFPLTVTSAQKNPTAFYLCASSIPGTGRELFFGSGTQLSVL.

The gene calls are TRBV28 and TRBJ1-2, with 7 positions matching TRBD1. The CDR3 covers 14 residues. Germline V gene sequence: CDR1 MDHEN, CDR2 SYDVKM. The V segment lost 8 bases and the J segment 1 base; nucleotides outside the gene matches: 7. In DNA form, the CDR3 reads TGTGCCAGCGGTGAACAGGGGTTTAACTATGGCTACACCTTC. Its translation: CASGEQGFNYGYTF.

The V and J genes are TRBV5-1 and TRBJ2-1, with 9 bases aligning to TRBD1. This CDR3 contains 16 residues. Germline loops: CDR1 SGHRS, CDR2 YFSETQ. The V and J ends lost 4 bases and 9 bases, in that order; junction bases with no gene match: 14. The CDR3 region is CASSPGQGGTGSEQFF. In DNA form, the CDR3 reads TGCGCCAGCAGCCCGGGACAGGGAGGGACCGGTAGTGAGCAGTTCTTC.

This sequence joins TRBV15 and TRBJ1-5; the D is unclear. This CDR3 comprises 14 residues. Between the trimmed V and J ends, which lost 1 base and 4 bases, there was a span of 8 bases. Germline V gives CDR1 LNHNV, CDR2 YYDKDF (reference sequence). In DNA, the CDR3 is TGTGCCACCAGCAGAGCGGGGAGGAATCAGCCCCAGCATTTT. This codes for CATSRAGRNQPQHF.